These 11 T cell receptor beta chains came from one sample sequenced in a study of cytomegalovirus exposure and HLA in healthy donors. The PCR ran on 60 Vbeta and 13 Jbeta primers. The method was immunoSEQ multiplex PCR; TCRdb's version includes in-frame clones alone and lacks a portion of them. The table includes around 100,000 clones, approximately 80% detected once. Sample: PBMCs. All receptors derive from a young man in good health and CMV-seropositive.

The chain employs TRBV28 and TRBJ1-1, with D unclear. Trimming cost V 5 bases and J 3 bases, with 10 bases left between them. The germline V gene has CDR1 MDHEN and CDR2 SYDVKM. The CDR3 sequence is 13 residues long. The CDR3 spells CASSPDGYTEAFF. CDR3 nucleotide sequence: TGTGCCAGCAGTCCCGACGGGTACACTGAAGCTTTCTTT.

J is TRBJ2-1 and V is TRBV7-8; 8 nucleotides match TRBD2. With 1 base clipped from V and 8 bases from J, the junction kept 7 bases outside the gene matches. CDR1 SGHVS and CDR2 FQNEAQ come from the germline V gene. This CDR3 region has 15 residues. The CDR3 sequence is CASSLGGLVSYEQFF. CDR3 DNA sequence: TGTGCCAGCAGCTTAGGGGGACTAGTATCCTATGAGCAGTTCTTC.

This chain uses TRBV5-8 with TRBJ2-7; tentatively, D is TRBD1 (6 bases). Germline loops: CDR1 SGHTS, CDR2 YDEGEE. The CDR3 loop spans 15 amino acids. V was clipped by 4 bases and J by 2 bases, with 16 bases between them. The DNA of the CDR3 is TGTGCCAGCAGCCGCACTCTACAGGGTACCTACGAGCAGTACTTC. Amino acid sequence: CASSRTLQGTYEQYF.

This chain connects TRBV4-1 to TRBJ1-5; maybe TRBD1 (5 bases). The CDR3 runs to 15 residues. Germline-derived CDR1 and CDR2 are MGHRA and YSYEKL. The V end was cut by 4 bases, the J end by 5 bases, with 15 bases between. The CDR3 loop is CASSPMIRADQPQHF. CDR3 coding DNA: TGCGCCAGCAGCCCCATGATCAGGGCGGATCAGCCCCAGCATTTT.

J is TRBJ2-2 and V is TRBV29-1; 11 bases align to TRBD2. The trim removed 3 bases at V and 4 bases at J, leaving 7 bases unmatched. The CDR3 is made up of 16 amino acids. CDR1 is SQVTM and CDR2 is ANQGSEA in the germline V gene. The CDR3 is CSVEVAGGWRTGELFF. CDR3 nucleotide sequence: TGCAGCGTTGAGGTAGCGGGAGGGTGGCGCACCGGGGAGCTGTTTTTT.

V and J are TRBV30 and TRBJ2-1; TRBD2 agrees at 7 bases. J lost 8 bases, V lost 3 bases, and 16 bases had no gene match. There are 16 residues in the CDR3. The V gene's germline CDR1 is GTSNPN and CDR2 SVGIG (reference sequence). The CDR3 nucleotides are TGTGCCTGGAGAGACCGTCAGCGGGGAATTCTCTATGAGCAGTTCTTC. Its protein product is CAWRDRQRGILYEQFF.

J is TRBJ2-2 and V is TRBV5-1; D is perhaps TRBD1 (5 bases). Germline CDR1 reads SGHRS; CDR2 reads YFSETQ. The CDR3 runs to 13 residues. V lost 3 bases, J lost 4 bases, and 7 bases lay in between. In DNA, the CDR3 is TGCGCCAGCAGCTCCAGGGCCACCGGGGAGCTGTTTTTT. Translation gives CASSSRATGELFF.

The chain uses TRBV7-9 and TRBJ1-1; the match to TRBD1 covers 8 bases. V was clipped by 4 bases and J by 3 bases; unmatched bases: 4. The CDR3 extends over 14 amino acids. From germline, CDR1 is SEHNR and CDR2 FQNEAQ (reference sequence). The CDR3 nucleotides read TGTGCCAGCAGCTCCCAGGGGGCGGACACTGAAGCTTTCTTT. Translating gives CASSSQGADTEAFF.

This clone was counted a few times. The CDR3 protein is CASTETVWDSPLHF. Here the CDR3 DNA reads TGTGCCAGCACCGAGACAGTCTGGGATTCACCCCTCCACTTT. This chain links TRBV6-6 with TRBJ1-6; perhaps TRBD1 as D (5 bases). Germline-derived CDR1 and CDR2 are MNHNY and SVGAGI (reference sequence). V dropped 7 bases and J dropped 8 bases, with 15 bases sitting between them. The CDR3 has 14 amino acids.

The V call is TRBV19, the J call TRBJ2-3; tentative D call: TRBD2 (5 bases). The CDR3 loop spans 15 amino acids. Germline values: CDR1 LNHDA, CDR2 SQIVND (reference sequence). V was shortened by 5 bases and J by 3 bases, with 15 bases between the two germline ends. CDR3 nucleotide sequence: TGTGCCAGTAGTCTTAAAGCGGTTTCGACAGATACGCAGTATTTT. Protein product: CASSLKAVSTDTQYF.

The gene calls are TRBV7-8 and TRBJ2-2, with 12 positions matching TRBD2. V shed 5 bases and J 7 bases; nucleotides not matched to a gene: 8. Per germline, CDR1 SGHVS and CDR2 FQNEAQ. This CDR3 has 16 amino acids. In nucleotides, the CDR3 is TGTGCCAGCAGCCCGAGACTAGCGGGAGATGGCGGGGAGCTGTTTTTT. Translation: CASSPRLAGDGGELFF.